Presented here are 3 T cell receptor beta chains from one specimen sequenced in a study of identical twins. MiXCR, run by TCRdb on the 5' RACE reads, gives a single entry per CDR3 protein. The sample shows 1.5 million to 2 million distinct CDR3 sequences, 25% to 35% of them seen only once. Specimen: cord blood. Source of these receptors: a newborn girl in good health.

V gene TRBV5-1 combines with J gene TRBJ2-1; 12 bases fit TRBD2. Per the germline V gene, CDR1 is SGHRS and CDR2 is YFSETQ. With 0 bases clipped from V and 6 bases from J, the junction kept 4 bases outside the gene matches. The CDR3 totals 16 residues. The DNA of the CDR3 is TGCGCCAGCAGCTTGGTACCTAGCGGGAGGGGCAATGAGCAGTTCTTC. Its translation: CASSLVPSGRGNEQFF.

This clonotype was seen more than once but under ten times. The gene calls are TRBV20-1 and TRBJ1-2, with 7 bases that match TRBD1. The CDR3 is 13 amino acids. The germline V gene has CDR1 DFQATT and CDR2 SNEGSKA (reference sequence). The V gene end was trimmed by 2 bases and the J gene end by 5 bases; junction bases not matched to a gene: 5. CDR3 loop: CSARMAGGYGYTF. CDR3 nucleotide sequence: TGCAGTGCTAGAATGGCAGGGGGGTATGGCTACACCTTC.

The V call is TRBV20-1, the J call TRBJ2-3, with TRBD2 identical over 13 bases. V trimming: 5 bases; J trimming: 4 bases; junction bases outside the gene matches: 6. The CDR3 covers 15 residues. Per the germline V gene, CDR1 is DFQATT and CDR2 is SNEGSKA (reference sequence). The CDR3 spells CSAPGTSGIADTQYF. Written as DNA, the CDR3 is TGCAGTGCTCCCGGGACTAGCGGGATTGCAGATACGCAGTATTTT.